This TCR beta chain is from a study of T cells in localized non-small cell lung cancer. Whole-study results and caveats: Overall survival was longer when the density of T cells in the blood was higher. There was higher T cell clonality in uninvolved adjacent lung than in tumor, and it was highest there. Adjacent lung had a median approximately 57 of the 100 largest tumor clones.

Method: immunoSEQ multiplex PCR; TCRdb's copy keeps in-frame clones and lacks some. In the table there are about 75,000 clones, 80% of which are singletons. To note about this clone: Its cognate antigen is unknown.

The CDR3 extends over 19 amino acids. With 4 bases clipped from V and 3 bases from J, the junction kept 16 bases outside the gene matches. Germline CDR1 and CDR2: SGHDT and YYEEEE. The sequence came from a female donor at least 60 years old with stage I lung adenocarcinoma. This sequence joins TRBV5-6 and TRBJ1-4; TRBD1 matches at 9 bases. The source material was peripheral blood, sampled before any cancer treatment. The CDR3 loop reads CASSLTGTGLLSSNEKLFF. As DNA, the CDR3 is TGTGCCAGCAGCCTGACCGGGACAGGGCTTTTGTCTTCTAATGAAAAACTGTTTTTT.